Listed below are T cell receptor beta chains from one sample, sequenced in a study of OX40 agonist ivuxolimab in advanced cancers. Libraries were prepared by immunoSEQ multiplex PCR; TCRdb keeps only in-frame clonotypes and omits some of them. The sample has 80,000 to 95,000 clones; over 75% are singletons. This sample comprised CD4+ or CD8+ T cells sorted from blood, obtained in a trial of the OX40 agonist ivuxolimab. All receptors derive from an adult with an advanced solid tumor such as melanoma, head and neck, liver or kidney cancer. CDR3s include the opening cysteine and the closing phenylalanine or tryptophan. The D gene is left open where the match is weak. Rows give clone size only sometimes, using once, few, many, or a class for an expanded clone.

v_call,d_call,j_call,clone_size,cdr3_aa,cdr3_nt
TRBV11-2,NA,TRBJ1-5,NA,CASSLGGVGNQPQHF,TGTGCCAGCAGCTTAGGAGGGGTTGGCAATCAGCCCCAGCATTTT
TRBV11-2,NA,TRBJ2-7,NA,CASSPIQRTASYEQYF,TGTGCCAGCAGCCCCATCCAAAGGACAGCTTCCTACGAGCAGTACTTC
TRBV7-9,NA,TRBJ2-6,few,CASSLSADVLTF,TGTGCCAGCAGCTTATCTGCGGACGTCCTGACTTTC
TRBV30,NA,TRBJ1-2,NA,CAWSAIASGYGYTF,TGTGCCTGGAGTGCAATAGCTAGCGGCTATGGCTACACCTTC
TRBV6-1,NA,TRBJ1-2,once,CASSEQGWAGYTF,TGTGCCAGCAGTGAGCAGGGATGGGCGGGCTACACCTTC
TRBV4-1,TRBD2,TRBJ2-2,NA,CASSQGRGATGELFF,TGCGCCAGCAGCCAAGGGCGGGGGGCCACCGGGGAGCTGTTTTTT
TRBV15,TRBD2,TRBJ2-3,NA,CATSRGGAGVTDTQYF,TGTGCCACCAGCAGAGGTGGAGCGGGAGTCACAGATACGCAGTATTTT
TRBV18,NA,TRBJ1-5,NA,CASSPGNTDQPQHF,TGTGCCAGCTCACCAGGGAACACCGATCAGCCCCAGCATTTT
TRBV7-9,TRBD2,TRBJ2-7,NA,CASSFAGGHEQYF,TGTGCCAGCAGCTTCGCGGGGGGCCACGAGCAGTACTTC
TRBV19,NA,TRBJ2-5,NA,CASSMAGGHETQYF,TGTGCCAGTAGTATGGCAGGGGGGCACGAGACCCAGTACTTC
TRBV27,NA,TRBJ2-1,NA,CASSPPPGSIVRNEQFF,TGTGCCAGCAGCCCCCCCCCGGGGAGTATAGTGCGAAATGAGCAGTTCTTC
TRBV30,NA,TRBJ1-2,NA,CAWRQGLYGYTF,TGTGCCTGGAGGCAGGGACTATATGGCTACACCTTC
TRBV5-1,TRBD2,TRBJ2-7,NA,CASSLVLAGASSYEQYF,TGCGCCAGCAGCTTGGTCCTAGCGGGAGCCTCTTCCTACGAGCAGTACTTC
TRBV19,NA,TRBJ1-5,NA,CASSPLMGNQPQHF,TGTGCCAGTAGTCCTCTCATGGGGAATCAGCCCCAGCATTTT
TRBV7-2,NA,TRBJ1-6,NA,CASSLAGGRNNSPLHF,TGTGCCAGCAGCTTAGCAGGGGGGCGGAATAATTCACCCCTCCACTTT
TRBV18,TRBD1,TRBJ2-7,NA,CASSGQATYEQYF,TGTGCCAGCTCGGGACAGGCTACCTACGAGCAGTACTTC
TRBV7-3,NA,TRBJ2-1,NA,CASSYLVTGEQFF,TGTGCCAGCAGCTACCTAGTAACCGGAGAGCAGTTCTTC
TRBV5-1,NA,TRBJ2-2,NA,CASSRIRGTAPGELFF,TGCGCCAGCAGCCGTATACGCGGGACAGCCCCCGGGGAGCTGTTTTTT
TRBV18,NA,TRBJ2-2,NA,CASSPDPLFAGELFF,TGTGCCAGCTCACCAGACCCGCTGTTCGCCGGGGAGCTGTTTTTT
TRBV5-1,TRBD2,TRBJ2-3,NA,CASSRDYGVDTQYF,TGCGCCAGCAGCCGGGACTATGGGGTAGATACGCAGTATTTT
TRBV6-5,NA,TRBJ1-6,NA,CASSYTGDFNSPLHF,TGTGCCAGCAGTTACACCGGGGACTTTAATTCACCCCTCCACTTT
TRBV19,NA,TRBJ2-5,NA,CASSIATRGRETQYF,TGTGCCAGTAGTATAGCGACAAGAGGGCGAGAGACCCAGTACTTC
TRBV21-1,NA,TRBJ1-1,NA,CASSKALLAGRMAEAFF,TGTGCCAGCAGCAAAGCGCTTTTGGCAGGACGAATGGCTGAAGCTTTCTTT
TRBV4-3,TRBD1,TRBJ1-4,NA,CASSQEGTGDEKLFF,TGCGCCAGCAGCCAAGAGGGGACAGGGGATGAAAAACTGTTTTTT
TRBV28,NA,TRBJ2-6,NA,CASSLEGALGANVLTF,TGTGCCAGCAGTTTGGAGGGGGCGCTCGGGGCCAACGTCCTGACTTTC
TRBV5-1,NA,TRBJ2-1,NA,CASILNTGARNEQFF,TGCGCCAGCATCCTAAATACCGGGGCCCGAAATGAGCAGTTCTTC
TRBV11-2,NA,TRBJ2-4,NA,CASSFEPSAKNIQYF,TGTGCCAGCAGCTTCGAACCTAGTGCCAAAAACATTCAGTACTTC
TRBV10-1,NA,TRBJ2-3,NA,CASSDFVGGDTQYF,TGCGCCAGCAGTGATTTTGTGGGGGGAGATACGCAGTATTTT
TRBV9,NA,TRBJ1-1,NA,CASSVASNTEAFF,TGTGCCAGCAGCGTAGCTTCGAACACTGAAGCTTTCTTT
TRBV19,NA,TRBJ1-2,NA,CASSTIQGGYTF,TGTGCCAGTAGTACCATACAGGGTGGCTACACCTTC
TRBV4-2,NA,TRBJ2-7,NA,CASSQEPGTYEQYF,TGTGCCAGCAGCCAAGAACCGGGGACCTACGAGCAGTACTTC
TRBV9,NA,TRBJ2-1,NA,CASSVESKGEQFF,TGTGCCAGCAGCGTGGAATCTAAAGGTGAGCAGTTCTTC
TRBV5-1,NA,TRBJ1-5,NA,CASSLAAEGQPQHF,TGCGCCAGCAGCTTGGCTGCCGAGGGTCAGCCCCAGCATTTT
TRBV6-1,TRBD1,TRBJ1-2,NA,CASRDRGTNYGYTF,TGTGCCAGCAGGGACAGGGGGACCAACTATGGCTACACCTTC
TRBV12-5,NA,TRBJ1-3,NA,CASGLRWGTLGNTIYF,TGTGCTAGTGGTTTGCGGTGGGGAACTCTTGGAAACACCATATATTTT
TRBV19,NA,TRBJ1-1,NA,CASSFIERGVTEAFF,TGTGCCAGTAGTTTCATCGAGAGGGGAGTCACTGAAGCTTTCTTT
TRBV30,NA,TRBJ1-1,NA,CAWSRVGPSTEAFF,TGTGCCTGGAGTAGGGTGGGCCCGAGCACTGAAGCTTTCTTT
TRBV7-2,NA,TRBJ1-5,NA,CASSRAGGNQPQHF,TGTGCCAGCAGCCGAGCGGGGGGCAATCAGCCCCAGCATTTT
TRBV19,NA,TRBJ2-7,once,CASQDPNPPYEQYF,TGTGCCAGTCAGGACCCGAACCCCCCCTACGAGCAGTACTTC
TRBV29-1,NA,TRBJ1-2,NA,CSVEFIRTANYGYTF,TGCAGCGTTGAATTTATCAGGACAGCTAACTATGGCTACACCTTC
TRBV19,TRBD2,TRBJ2-3,NA,CASSGGLAGAGDTQYF,TGTGCCAGTAGTGGGGGACTAGCGGGAGCTGGTGATACGCAGTATTTT
TRBV4-1,NA,TRBJ2-1,NA,CASSQDERPTYNEQFF,TGCGCCAGCAGCCAAGACGAGCGGCCCACCTACAATGAGCAGTTCTTC
TRBV25-1,TRBD1,TRBJ1-1,NA,CASSSRQGASNTEAFF,TGTGCCAGCAGTTCCAGACAGGGGGCCTCGAACACTGAAGCTTTCTTT
TRBV12-2,NA,TRBJ2-7,NA,CASRSGPGKSGRSYEQYF,TGTGCAAGTCGCAGCGGGCCAGGTAAAAGCGGGAGGTCTTACGAGCAGTACTTC